This TCR beta chain was captured by sequencing in a study of blood T cell repertoires in COVID-19. Original methodology: Reference gene primer amplification gave nucleated cell count estimates. The data were produced by immunoSEQ multiplex PCR, yet TCRdb's version contains in-frame clones alone and is incomplete. From that table come the V and J calls and clone size; the DNA was used to work out D and trimming. The sample lists more than 120,000 clones; 87% were seen once. The CDR3 is made up of 14 amino acids. Trimming stripped 0 bases from V and 5 bases from J, with 10 bases between. Germline CDR1 and CDR2: LGHNA and YNFKEQ.

This sequence was found in a woman in her fifties or sixties with active or convalescent COVID-19. The rearrangement uses TRBV4-2 and TRBJ1-1; D gene uncertain. The sequencing input was peripheral blood. The CDR3 DNA follows: TGTGCCAGCAGCCAAGATTGGGCGGGGACTGAAGCTTTCTTT. It specifies CASSQDWAGTEAFF.